This T cell receptor (beta chain) was captured by sequencing in a study of T cell repertoires in cytomegalovirus infection. Across the whole study: In public TCR beta signatures, there were indications of both CMV infection and matching HLA type.

Regarding the study as a whole: Cumulative frequency (of public TCR beta family members) identified carriers of CMV plus the relevant HLA.

The germline gives CDR1 SGDLS, CDR2 YYNGEE. This CDR3 comprises 17 residues. With 3 bases clipped from V and 7 bases from J, the junction kept 17 bases outside the gene matches. MiXCR, run by TCRdb on the reads, gives a single entry per CDR3 protein. Among 510,000 or so distinct CDR3 sequences listed, about a quarter were seen once. With regard to this clonotype: The antigen remains undetermined.

Material for sequencing was PBMCs. The chain employs TRBV9 and TRBJ2-7, with 9 bases that match TRBD1. This TCR was recovered from a human donor in good health (CMV status not recorded). Some clones in this sample may be carry-over from other donors' samples. The chain's CDR3 is CASSAQGATRLPGEQYF. DNA for the CDR3: TGTGCCAGCAGCGCACAGGGGGCGACCCGTTTACCGGGTGAGCAGTACTTC. Drawing the rest from reference TRBV9 and TRBJ2-7, the complete variable domain is DSGVTQTPKHLITATGQRVTLRCSPRSGDLSVYWYQQSLDQGLQFLIQYYNGEERAKGNILERFSAQQFPDLHSELNLSSLELGDSALYFCASSAQGATRLPGEQYFGPGTRLTVT.